These T cell receptor beta chains were read from a single sample in a study of regulatory T cells in long-lasting Graves disease. TCRdb itself ran the multiplex PCR reads through MiXCR, one entry per CDR3 protein. The sample consists of 530,000 or so distinct CDR3 sequences, about 13% of them appearing once. The same data also went into a second study, on T cells in Graves' hyperthyroidism and ophthalmopathy.

The source was peripheral blood mononuclear cells (PBMCs), collected at new diagnosis, from a patient treated with antithyroid drugs. The receptors originated from a young man with Graves disease. Each CDR3 is given with its conserved first and last residue. A D gene is named only where the DNA matches it firmly. The listing skips clone size in some rows; elsewhere it reads once, few, many or a size class.

CDR3: CSVASGAFYEQYF
DNA: TGCAGCGTTGCGAGCGGGGCATTTTACGAGCAGTACTTC
D: TRBD2
length: 13
J: TRBJ2-7
size: many
V: TRBV29-1

CDR3: CASTLGSTGPETQYF
DNA: TGTGCCAGCACCCTGGGGTCCACAGGGCCAGAGACCCAGTACTTC
D: -
length: 15
J: TRBJ2-5
size: few
V: TRBV28

CDR3: CASSRETDGSNEQFF
DNA: TGTGCCAGCAGCCGCGAGACCGACGGATCTAATGAGCAGTTCTTC
D: -
length: 15
J: TRBJ2-1
size: -
V: TRBV7-2

CDR3: CASTAQTGTSGTDTQYF
DNA: TGTGCCAGCACCGCTCAGACCGGGACTAGCGGCACAGATACGCAGTATTTT
D: TRBD2
length: 17
J: TRBJ2-3
size: many
V: TRBV12-3/TRBV12-4

CDR3: CASSLTGTTYEQYF
DNA: TGCGCCAGCAGCTTAACCGGGACAACTTACGAGCAGTACTTC
D: -
length: 14
J: TRBJ2-7
size: few
V: TRBV5-1

CDR3: CAISEYIDGTTYEQYF
DNA: TGTGCCATCAGTGAGTATATCGACGGGACTACCTACGAGCAGTACTTC
D: TRBD2
length: 16
J: TRBJ2-7
size: few
V: TRBV10-3

CDR3: CASSYSTGELQLFF
DNA: TGTGCCAGCAGTTACTCGACCGGGGAGTTACAACTGTTTTTT
D: -
length: 14
J: TRBJ1-4
size: many
V: TRBV6-2/TRBV6-3

CDR3: CATSDFGTAAGELFF
DNA: TGTGCCACCAGTGATTTTGGCACCGCCGCTGGGGAGCTGTTTTTT
D: -
length: 15
J: TRBJ2-2
size: -
V: TRBV24-1

CDR3: CASSIYLSGNQPQHF
DNA: TGTGCCAGTAGTATTTATCTCTCGGGCAATCAGCCCCAGCATTTT
D: -
length: 15
J: TRBJ1-5
size: -
V: TRBV19

CDR3: CASQRAFSYEQYF
DNA: TGTGCCAGCCAGCGGGCCTTCTCCTACGAGCAGTACTTC
D: -
length: 13
J: TRBJ2-7
size: once
V: TRBV6-1

CDR3: CASREGSSTGELFF
DNA: TGTGCCAGCAGAGAGGGATCTAGCACCGGGGAGCTGTTTTTT
D: -
length: 14
J: TRBJ2-2
size: few
V: TRBV7-2

CDR3: CARRKLGVRNTEAFF
DNA: TGTGCCCGAAGGAAACTAGGGGTTAGGAACACTGAAGCTTTCTTT
D: -
length: 15
J: TRBJ1-1
size: -
V: TRBV30

CDR3: CAESRGPQETQYF
DNA: TGTGCCGAATCTAGGGGGCCCCAAGAGACCCAGTACTTC
D: TRBD1
length: 13
J: TRBJ2-5
size: -
V: TRBV11-2

CDR3: CASSLKVSSYEQYF
DNA: TGTGCCAGCAGTCTCAAGGTCAGCTCCTACGAGCAGTACTTC
D: -
length: 14
J: TRBJ2-7
size: once
V: TRBV27

CDR3: CASSENLAGEFGTQYF
DNA: TGTGCCAGCAGTGAGAACCTAGCGGGAGAGTTTGGTACGCAGTATTTT
D: TRBD2
length: 16
J: TRBJ2-3
size: many
V: TRBV2

CDR3: CASSERGGKNTGELFF
DNA: TGCGCCAGCAGTGAAAGGGGAGGAAAGAACACCGGGGAGCTGTTTTTT
D: -
length: 16
J: TRBJ2-2
size: -
V: TRBV10-1

CDR3: CASSLAGGDWNTQYF
DNA: TGTGCCAGCAGCTTAGCGGGAGGGGATTGGAATACGCAGTATTTT
D: TRBD2
length: 15
J: TRBJ2-3
size: many
V: TRBV7-2

CDR3: CASSFFSPQVSTDTQYF
DNA: TGTGCCAGCAGTTTTTTCTCCCCACAGGTCAGCACAGATACGCAGTATTTT
D: -
length: 17
J: TRBJ2-3
size: few
V: TRBV27

CDR3: CASKARQEGDGQFF
DNA: TGTGCCAGCAAAGCTAGACAGGAGGGGGATGGGCAGTTCTTC
D: -
length: 14
J: TRBJ2-1
size: many
V: TRBV6-1

CDR3: CSVSGVSYNSPLHF
DNA: TGCAGTGTTTCAGGGGTCTCCTATAATTCACCCCTCCACTTT
D: -
length: 14
J: TRBJ1-6
size: -
V: TRBV20-1

CDR3: CASSEAQYNQPQHF
DNA: TGTGCCAGCAGTGAAGCGCAGTACAATCAGCCCCAGCATTTT
D: -
length: 14
J: TRBJ1-5
size: many
V: TRBV6-1

CDR3: CASGPGLASTYEQYF
DNA: TGTGCCAGTGGCCCGGGACTAGCGTCTACTTACGAGCAGTACTTC
D: TRBD2
length: 15
J: TRBJ2-7
size: -
V: TRBV6-1

CDR3: CASSLAQTLKNIQYF
DNA: TGTGCCAGCAGCCTAGCCCAGACCTTGAAAAACATTCAGTACTTC
D: -
length: 15
J: TRBJ2-4
size: -
V: TRBV7-9

CDR3: CASSGQGANEKLFF
DNA: TGCGCCAGCAGTGGACAGGGGGCGAATGAAAAACTGTTTTTT
D: TRBD1
length: 14
J: TRBJ1-4
size: once
V: TRBV10-2

CDR3: CSAATGMHNEQFF
DNA: TGCAGTGCCGCAACAGGGATGCACAATGAGCAGTTCTTC
D: -
length: 13
J: TRBJ2-1
size: once
V: TRBV20-1

CDR3: CASSSPGQGVTEAFF
DNA: TGTGCCAGTAGTAGTCCGGGACAGGGGGTGACTGAAGCTTTCTTT
D: TRBD1
length: 15
J: TRBJ1-1
size: few
V: TRBV19

CDR3: CSVDPTGGSTDTQYF
DNA: TGCAGCGTTGACCCGACAGGGGGTTCCACAGATACGCAGTATTTT
D: TRBD1
length: 15
J: TRBJ2-3
size: -
V: TRBV29-1

CDR3: CASSLYLMTGLAGGGEQFF
DNA: TGTGCCAGCAGCTTGTATTTAATGACGGGACTAGCGGGAGGTGGAGAGCAGTTCTTC
D: TRBD2
length: 19
J: TRBJ2-1
size: many
V: TRBV11-1

CDR3: CADLGRWREGQTDTQYF
DNA: TGTGCCGACCTAGGCCGTTGGCGGGAGGGCCAAACAGATACGCAGTATTTT
D: TRBD2
length: 17
J: TRBJ2-3
size: few
V: TRBV19

CDR3: CASSPNRDRGQYF
DNA: TGTGCCAGCAGCCCAAATCGGGACAGGGGGCAGTATTTT
D: TRBD1
length: 13
J: TRBJ2-3
size: many
V: TRBV5-4

CDR3: CASSPGTGDSYEQYF
DNA: TGTGCCAGCTCACCCGGGACGGGAGACTCCTACGAGCAGTACTTC
D: -
length: 15
J: TRBJ2-7
size: few
V: TRBV18

CDR3: CAIERDTAYNEQFF
DNA: TGTGCCATTGAACGGGACACGGCCTACAATGAGCAGTTCTTC
D: -
length: 14
J: TRBJ2-1
size: many
V: TRBV24-1

CDR3: CASSGSRGFSPLHF
DNA: TGCGCCAGCAGTGGATCCAGGGGGTTTTCACCCCTCCACTTT
D: TRBD1
length: 14
J: TRBJ1-6
size: few
V: TRBV10-2

CDR3: CSARDGVGLARIPDTQYF
DNA: TGCAGTGCTAGAGATGGAGTTGGACTAGCGCGAATTCCAGATACGCAGTATTTT
D: TRBD2
length: 18
J: TRBJ2-3
size: -
V: TRBV20-1

CDR3: CASSPGSLNEKLFF
DNA: TGTGCCAGCAGCCCCGGGAGCCTTAATGAAAAACTGTTTTTT
D: -
length: 14
J: TRBJ1-4
size: many
V: TRBV12-3/TRBV12-4

CDR3: CAWAGLAGLEQFF
DNA: TGTGCTTGGGCTGGGCTAGCGGGCCTCGAGCAGTTCTTC
D: TRBD2
length: 13
J: TRBJ2-1
size: many
V: TRBV30

CDR3: CASSVAGTSYEQYF
DNA: TGTGCCAGCAGCGTAGCCGGCACCTCCTACGAGCAGTACTTC
D: -
length: 14
J: TRBJ2-7
size: -
V: TRBV9

CDR3: CASSQDPAGSGNTIYF
DNA: TGCGCCAGCAGCCAAGATCCGGCAGGCTCTGGAAACACCATATATTTT
D: -
length: 16
J: TRBJ1-3
size: -
V: TRBV4-1

CDR3: CSATVASGNTDTQYF
DNA: TGCAGTGCTACCGTGGCTAGCGGGAACACAGATACGCAGTATTTT
D: TRBD2
length: 15
J: TRBJ2-3
size: many
V: TRBV20-1

CDR3: CASSRTGGKANTGELFF
DNA: TGTGCCAGTAGCCGGACAGGGGGCAAGGCGAACACCGGGGAGCTGTTTTTT
D: TRBD1
length: 17
J: TRBJ2-2
size: many
V: TRBV19

CDR3: CASSLAGTSRYNEQFF
DNA: TGTGCCAGCAGCTTAGCGGGGACTAGTCGCTACAATGAGCAGTTCTTC
D: TRBD2
length: 16
J: TRBJ2-1
size: -
V: TRBV7-9

CDR3: CTSSEGARPQHF
DNA: TGTACCAGCAGCGAGGGGGCTCGGCCCCAGCATTTT
D: TRBD1
length: 12
J: TRBJ1-5
size: -
V: TRBV3-1

CDR3: CSAIGDLAFHTQYF
DNA: TGCAGTGCTATCGGAGACTTGGCGTTCCATACGCAGTATTTT
D: -
length: 14
J: TRBJ2-3
size: many
V: TRBV20-1

CDR3: CASSLGTGTNNEQFF
DNA: TGTGCCAGTAGTCTCGGGACAGGGACCAACAATGAGCAGTTCTTC
D: TRBD1
length: 15
J: TRBJ2-1
size: -
V: TRBV19